This TCR beta chain was obtained from a study of PD-1 blockade in mismatch repair-deficient tumors. Study-wide background: Patients had some twelve mismatch repair-deficient cancer types, all previously treated and progressing. General study results and limits: After pembrolizumab, tumor-resident clones rose rapidly, then generally contracted before radiologic responses.

Libraries were prepared by immunoSEQ multiplex PCR; TCRdb keeps only in-frame clonotypes and omits some of them. The sample yields over 75,000 clones, around 85% seen once. The CDR3 runs to 15 residues. Germline CDR1 reads SGHRS; CDR2 reads YFSETQ. V lost 0 bases, J lost 1 base, and 8 bases lay in between. Points on this clone: Its antigen is not identified.

TCR sequencing covered a few patients who responded to pembrolizumab. This sample comprised peripheral blood, obtained 12 weeks after starting pembrolizumab. The V gene is TRBV5-1, the J gene TRBJ1-5; D is uncertain. This sequence originates from an adult with mismatch repair-deficient cancer. The CDR3 is CASSLESASNQPQHF. CDR3 sequence (DNA): TGCGCCAGCAGCTTGGAGTCCGCGAGCAATCAGCCCCAGCATTTT.